The rows below give T cell receptor beta chains drawn from one sample of a study of CD8+ T cells in alopecia areata. Using immunoSEQ multiplex PCR, the repertoire was profiled, and TCRdb retains in-frame clones only, with some absent. The repertoire holds around 150,000 clones, around three fifths seen once, with approximately 0.91% in the top ten. This material consisted of CD4+ T cells sorted from blood, taken at week 4, from a patient treated with tofacitinib. These receptors were taken from a human donor with alopecia areata. Each CDR3 is given with its conserved first and last residue. The D gene is left open where the match is weak. Clone size appears in some rows only: once, few, many, or a class for an expanded clone.

>TRBD1|-|TRBJ1-2|14|TRBV7-6
TGTGCCAGCAGCCCAGGGGGCTCTAACTATGGCTACACCTTC
CASSPGGSNYGYTF
>TRBD1|-|TRBJ2-7|13|TRBV6-6
TGTGCCAGCGGGACAGGGTCCTCCTACGAGCAGTACTTC
CASGTGSSYEQYF
>-|medium-sized|TRBJ1-1|11|TRBV29-1
TGCAGCGTTGGGGTCCGACAGAGGACTTTCTTT
CSVGVRQRTFF
>-|few|TRBJ2-1|15|TRBV7-2
TGTGCCAGCAGCCTAGGCGCAGGCCGCAGCAATGAGCAGTTCTTC
CASSLGAGRSNEQFF
>TRBD1|-|TRBJ1-1|14|TRBV29-1
TGCAGCGTTGAAGAGGGGACAGCTAACACTGAAGCTTTCTTT
CSVEEGTANTEAFF
>TRBD2|medium-sized|TRBJ2-5|16|TRBV7-2
TGTGCCAGCAGCTCCTCCGGGACAAGGTCGGGAGGGTCCCAGTACTTC
CASSSSGTRSGGSQYF
>-|-|TRBJ1-4|15|TRBV5-1
TGCGCCAGCAGCCTGCTCGGGACTGAGAATGAAAAACTGTTTTTT
CASSLLGTENEKLFF
>-|-|TRBJ1-6|10|TRBV6-5
TGTGCCAGCAGTGGTCTTCAAGGAGACTTT
CASSGLQGDF
>-|-|TRBJ2-7|12|TRBV5-4
TGTGCCAGCAGCTTCGAGCTTTACGAGCAGTACTTC
CASSFELYEQYF
>-|-|TRBJ1-1|12|TRBV5-1
TGCGCCAGCAGCTTAGAAGGGCTTGAAGCTTTCTTT
CASSLEGLEAFF
>-|-|TRBJ2-7|14|TRBV11-2
TGTGCCAGCAGCTTAAGTGTCCACTCCTACGAGCAGTACTTC
CASSLSVHSYEQYF
>TRBD1|once|TRBJ1-1|15|TRBV5-6
TGTGCCAGCAGCCTACCGGGACAGATGAACACTGAAGCTTTCTTT
CASSLPGQMNTEAFF
>-|few|TRBJ1-1|16|TRBV7-2
TGTGCCAGCAGCTTAGATCCCGTTGCAGGGAACACTGAAGCTTTCTTT
CASSLDPVAGNTEAFF
>-|few|TRBJ1-1|14|TRBV30
TGTGCCTGGAGTGTATCCGGGGTGAACACTGAAGCTTTCTTT
CAWSVSGVNTEAFF
>TRBD1|-|TRBJ1-2|15|TRBV5-6
TGTGCCAGCAGCTTACCGGGACAGGGGCGCTATGGCTACACCTTC
CASSLPGQGRYGYTF
>-|-|TRBJ1-6|15|TRBV2
TGTGCCAGCAGGGACTTCGTGGCCAATAATTCACCCCTCCACTTT
CASRDFVANNSPLHF
>-|-|TRBJ1-2|13|TRBV30
TGTGCCTGGAGTACGGGGGGCAAAGATGGCTACACCTTC
CAWSTGGKDGYTF
>TRBD1|-|TRBJ1-2|13|TRBV30
TGTGCCTGGAGTCGACAGGGCGACTATGGCTACACCTTC
CAWSRQGDYGYTF
>TRBD1|-|TRBJ2-2|14|TRBV5-1
TGCGCCAGCACGACAGGGTTCCCCACCGGGGAGCTGTTTTTT
CASTTGFPTGELFF
>-|-|TRBJ1-5|13|TRBV29-1
TGCAGCGTACGAACAGGGAGTAATCAGCCCCAGCATTTT
CSVRTGSNQPQHF
>-|-|TRBJ2-7|14|TRBV29-1
TGCAGCGTTGTGACAGTAACCAGCTCCTACGAGCAGTACTTC
CSVVTVTSSYEQYF
>-|-|TRBJ2-4|14|TRBV29-1
TGCAGCGTTGAAGCGGGAGTAGCCAAAAACATTCAGTACTTC
CSVEAGVAKNIQYF
>-|few|TRBJ2-2|13|TRBV19
TGTGCCAGTAGTACGACAAGGGCCGGGGAGCTGTTTTTT
CASSTTRAGELFF
>-|-|TRBJ2-1|13|TRBV7-9
TGTGCCAGCAGCTCGCCTAGCAGCAATGAGCAGTTCTTC
CASSSPSSNEQFF
>-|few|TRBJ1-5|15|TRBV30
TGTGCCTGGAGTGTCCGGGGTGACATCAATCAGCCCCAGCATTTT
CAWSVRGDINQPQHF
>TRBD1|-|TRBJ1-1|14|TRBV30
TGTGCCTGGACCGGGGACAGGAGGAACACTGAAGCTTTCTTT
CAWTGDRRNTEAFF
>-|once|TRBJ2-2|16|TRBV6-6
TGTGCCAGCAGGTCTAGTTCCAGCGGGAACACCGGGGAGCTGTTTTTT
CASRSSSSGNTGELFF
>-|few|TRBJ1-4|15|TRBV21-1
TGTGCCAGCAACTTGAGACAGGGGGCGAATGAAAAACTGTTTTTT
CASNLRQGANEKLFF
>-|-|TRBJ1-2|12|TRBV30
TGTGCCTGGAAAATTAACAGTATAGGCTACACCTTC
CAWKINSIGYTF
>-|-|TRBJ1-1|14|TRBV29-1
TGCAGCGGCCGGGAGGGGGTGGCGAACACTGAAGCTTTCTTT
CSGREGVANTEAFF